The rows below give T cell receptor beta chains drawn from one sample of a study of early T cells in non-severe SARS-CoV-2 infection. One entry per CDR3 protein, called by TCRdb with MiXCR from the 5' RACE reads. Seen here are tens of thousands of distinct CDR3 sequences, less than 15% observed once, and the top ten hold about 8.5%. Specimen: whole blood. These receptors all come from an adult who was a healthcare worker with PCR-confirmed SARS-CoV-2 infection or an uninfected control (not recorded which). CDR3s include the opening cysteine and the closing phenylalanine or tryptophan. Fields, in order: CDR3 protein, V gene, J gene, D gene. A D gene is named only where the DNA matches it firmly.

CASNSGAWSYTF	TRBV28	TRBJ1-2	-
CASSEVGTAMNTEAFF	TRBV6-1	TRBJ1-1	TRBD1
CASSRTGVTEAFF	TRBV11-3	TRBJ1-1	TRBD1
CASSSRTGQGQLFF	TRBV7-2	TRBJ1-4	TRBD1
CASTPQALNTEAFF	TRBV12-3/TRBV12-4	TRBJ1-1	-
CASSLAGSPNEKLFF	TRBV7-9	TRBJ1-4	-
CASSLGQVVSGYEQYF	TRBV5-1	TRBJ2-7	-
CASSMGPSGANVLTF	TRBV19	TRBJ2-6	-
CASRPTQGASSPLHF	TRBV28	TRBJ1-6	TRBD1
CASSLAPGQSSYEQYF	TRBV7-2	TRBJ2-7	TRBD1
CASSSGRVRDTGELFF	TRBV27	TRBJ2-2	-
CASSLHLQGGYTF	TRBV25-1	TRBJ1-2	-
CSATSSGGNYEQYF	TRBV20-1	TRBJ2-7	TRBD2
CAISSTGTETQYF	TRBV6-1	TRBJ2-5	-
CASSLGGRGGYYNSPLHF	TRBV7-2	TRBJ1-6	-
CASSLDRGRDTQYF	TRBV7-3	TRBJ2-3	TRBD1
CASSLFAGRQEQYF	TRBV27	TRBJ2-7	-
CASSYLGLANNEQFF	TRBV6-2/TRBV6-3	TRBJ2-1	TRBD2
CASSLEVSSYEQYF	TRBV7-2	TRBJ2-7	-
CASSSRTSATDTQYF	TRBV4-2	TRBJ2-3	TRBD2
CSVEEGVYEQYF	TRBV29-1	TRBJ2-7	-
CASSDTRASASWYQETQYF	TRBV9	TRBJ2-5	-
CASSTGTGTEAFF	TRBV10-2	TRBJ1-1	TRBD1
CASSPPNTEAFF	TRBV18	TRBJ1-1	-
CASSVPSGTYTGELFF	TRBV19	TRBJ2-2	-
CASSWDRGKGFF	TRBV5-4	TRBJ1-1	TRBD1
CSATLPGSPGQYF	TRBV20-1	TRBJ2-7	-
CASRSPTGGLLRGYTF	TRBV19	TRBJ1-2	TRBD1
CASSSRLAGAGLEQYF	TRBV7-2	TRBJ2-7	TRBD2
CASSLIAGLTDTQYF	TRBV5-4	TRBJ2-3	-
CASSPQQGFSYEQYF	TRBV28	TRBJ2-7	TRBD1
CASSQEPQNYGYTF	TRBV4-1	TRBJ1-2	-
CASSFPGRAPEQFF	TRBV28	TRBJ2-1	TRBD2
CASSERSIEANEKLFF	TRBV2	TRBJ1-4	-
CASSHGRLGGSTDTQYF	TRBV4-2	TRBJ2-3	TRBD2
CASSPGTSGRYNEQFF	TRBV3-1	TRBJ2-1	TRBD2
CASSLSAGGMETQYF	TRBV5-1	TRBJ2-5	TRBD1
CASLQGAEKLFF	TRBV30	TRBJ1-4	-
CASSLGQGAGELFF	TRBV7-6	TRBJ2-2	TRBD1
CASSRGTTRSTDTQYF	TRBV6-5	TRBJ2-3	-
CSARPTGERNEKLFF	TRBV20-1	TRBJ1-4	TRBD1
CSASKQENSPLHF	TRBV20-1	TRBJ1-6	-
CASIDRGNRTGELFF	TRBV11-3	TRBJ2-2	TRBD1
CASSQEPGTGQPQHF	TRBV4-2	TRBJ1-5	-
CASSPFDNAGGAFF	TRBV28	TRBJ1-1	TRBD1
CSHTPRGQGAGYTF	TRBV29-1	TRBJ1-2	TRBD1
CASSPDRSSPLHF	TRBV16	TRBJ1-6	-
CASSLRTYEQYF	TRBV5-1	TRBJ2-7	-
CASSRVGGVYNEQFF	TRBV28	TRBJ2-1	-
CASSERSREGPQHF	TRBV25-1	TRBJ1-5	-
CASSNVGTGSPNTEAFF	TRBV6-1	TRBJ1-1	TRBD1